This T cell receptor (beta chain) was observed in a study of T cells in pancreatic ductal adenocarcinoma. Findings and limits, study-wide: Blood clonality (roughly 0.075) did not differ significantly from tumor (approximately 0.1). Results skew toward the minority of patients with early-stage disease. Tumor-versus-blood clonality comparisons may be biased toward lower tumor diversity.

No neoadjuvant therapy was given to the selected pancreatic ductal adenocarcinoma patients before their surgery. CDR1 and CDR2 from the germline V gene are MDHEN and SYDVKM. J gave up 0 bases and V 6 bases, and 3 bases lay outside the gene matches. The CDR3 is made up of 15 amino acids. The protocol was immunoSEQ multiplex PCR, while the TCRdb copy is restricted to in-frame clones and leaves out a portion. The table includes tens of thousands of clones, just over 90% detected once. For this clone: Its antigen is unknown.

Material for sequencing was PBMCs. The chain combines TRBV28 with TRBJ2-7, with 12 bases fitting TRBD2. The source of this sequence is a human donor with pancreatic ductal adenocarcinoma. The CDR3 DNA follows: TGTGCCAGCAGAGCGACTAGCGGGGGCTCCTACGAGCAGTACTTC. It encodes CASRATSGGSYEQYF. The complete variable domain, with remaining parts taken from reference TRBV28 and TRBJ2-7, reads DVKVTQSSRYLVKRTGEKVFLECVQDMDHENMFWYRQDPGLGLRLIYFSYDVKMKEKGDIPEGYSVSREKKERFSLILESASTNQTSMYLCASRATSGGSYEQYFGPGTRLTVT.